What follows are 24 T cell receptor beta chains derived from one specimen sequenced in a study of OX40 agonist ivuxolimab in advanced cancers. Repertoires were generated with immunoSEQ multiplex PCR, while TCRdb's copy carries only in-frame clones and drops some. The sample carries about 40,000 clones, about 86% recorded once. The sample consisted of CD4+ or CD8+ T cells sorted from blood, taken in a trial of the OX40 agonist ivuxolimab. These receptors originate from an adult with an advanced solid tumor such as melanoma, head and neck, liver or kidney cancer.

This clone was seen only once. The chain carries TRBV5-1 and TRBJ2-5; 8 positions agree with TRBD1. Per the germline V gene, CDR1 is SGHRS and CDR2 is YFSETQ. V was pared by 7 bases and J by 4 bases, with 15 bases of the junction left unmatched. The CDR3 contains 16 residues. This CDR3 reads CASYFTQGVRTETQYF. The CDR3 coding sequence is TGCGCCAGCTATTTCACACAGGGGGTTCGAACAGAGACCCAGTACTTC.

The chain carries TRBV7-2 and TRBJ2-3; D is possibly TRBD1 or TRBD2 (5 bases each). The germline gives CDR1 SGHTA, CDR2 FQGNSA. The CDR3 consists of 15 residues. V lost 0 bases, J lost 1 base, and 8 bases lay in between. This CDR3 is CASSLAQGGTDTQYF. CDR3 nucleotides: TGTGCCAGCAGCTTAGCGCAGGGAGGCACAGATACGCAGTATTTT.

This chain connects TRBV19 to TRBJ1-2; D is possibly TRBD1 (6 bases). V lost 5 bases and J 1 base, leaving 14 bases between the germline ends. Germline V gene lookup returns CDR1 LNHDA and CDR2 SQIVND (reference sequence). This CDR3 comprises 15 residues. CDR3 nucleotide sequence: TGTGCCAGTAGTCCAACAGGGACGCTTAACTATGGCTACACCTTC. It codes for CASSPTGTLNYGYTF.

The chain links TRBV6-1 to TRBJ1-3; D remains unclear. Germline CDR1 reads MNHNS; CDR2 reads SASEGT. V shed 10 bases and J shed 3 bases, with 10 bases lying between them. CDR3 length: 12 residues. CDR3 protein: CATLLGGNTIYF. CDR3 in DNA: TGTGCCACCCTATTGGGTGGAAACACCATATATTTT.

This clone showed up just a few times. This sequence joins TRBV7-3 and TRBJ1-2; 12 bases fit TRBD1. Germline values: CDR1 SGHTA, CDR2 FQGTGA. V shed 4 bases, J shed 6 bases, and the junction held 3 bases outside the gene matches. The CDR3 is made up of 14 amino acids. In DNA form, the CDR3 reads TGTGCCAGCAGCTGGGACAGGGGGCTTAATGGCTACACCTTC. Translated, it gives CASSWDRGLNGYTF. Combining the CDR3 with reference TRBV7-3 and TRBJ1-2 gives the whole variable domain GAGVSQTPSNKVTEKGKYVELRCDPISGHTALYWYRQSLGQGPEFLIYFQGTGAADDSGLPNDRFFAVRPEGSVSTLKIQRTERGDSAVYLCASSWDRGLNGYTFGSGTRLTVV.

The V call is TRBV5-1, the J call TRBJ2-1, with TRBD1 as a possible D gene (6 bases). There are 15 residues in the CDR3. V was clipped by 7 bases and J by 1 base, with 15 bases between them. Per the germline V gene, CDR1 is SGHRS and CDR2 is YFSETQ. DNA for the CDR3: TGCGCCAGCGGAATTGGGGACACTTCCTACAATGAGCAGTTCTTC. It translates to CASGIGDTSYNEQFF.

This rearrangement joins TRBV5-2 to TRBJ2-7; TRBD1, the D gene given by the table, was not confirmed from the DNA. TRBV5-2 counts as a pseudogene. The CDR3 spans 15 residues. CDR3 nucleotides: TGCGCCAGCAGCCGTACCGAACAGGAGAACTACGAGCAGTACTTC. This translates into CASSRTEQENYEQYF.

The chain is built from TRBV1 and TRBJ2-3; TRBD2 reflects the table's D call only, with no check against the DNA. TRBV1 is an annotated pseudogene. The CDR3 length is 16 residues. CDR3 DNA: TGCACCAGCAGCCAAGGAGAAGCGGGGAACACAGATACGCAGTATTTT. Its translation: CTSSQGEAGNTDTQYF.

CDR3 sequence: CASSLARPGEAFF. The CDR3, as DNA: TGCGCCAGCAGCTTGGCCCGCCCCGGTGAAGCTTTCTTT. V and J are TRBV5-1 and TRBJ1-1; no clear D gene. Germline V gene data show CDR1 as SGHRS and CDR2 as YFSETQ. Between the trimmed V and J ends, which lost 0 bases and 7 bases, there was a span of 10 bases. This CDR3 has 13 amino acids.

A single count supports this clone. The chain uses TRBV5-1 and TRBJ2-1; D is unresolved. Germline-derived CDR1 and CDR2 are SGHRS and YFSETQ. V dropped 3 bases and J dropped 6 bases, with 19 bases sitting between them. CDR3 size: 16 residues. CDR3 loop: CASSSHLDWGSNEQFF. The CDR3, as DNA: TGCGCCAGCAGCTCACATCTAGACTGGGGAAGCAATGAGCAGTTCTTC.

This rearrangement joins TRBV19 to TRBJ1-3; tentatively, D is TRBD1 (6 bases). Germline CDR1 LNHDA, CDR2 SQIVND (reference sequence). Trimming shortened V by 3 bases and J by 0 bases, and 9 bases separated the two germline ends. This CDR3 has 15 amino acids. The DNA of the CDR3 is TGTGCCAGTAGTATGGGACAAAGCTCTGGAAACACCATATATTTT. This codes for CASSMGQSSGNTIYF. Variable domain in full (rest from reference TRBV19 and TRBJ1-3): DGGITQSPKYLFRKEGQNVTLSCEQNLNHDAMYWYRQDPGQGLRLIYYSQIVNDFQKGDIAEGYSVSREKKESFPLTVTSAQKNPTAFYLCASSMGQSSGNTIYFGEGSWLTVV.

J is TRBJ2-2 and V is TRBV9; 9 nucleotides align to TRBD1. The CDR3 length is 16 residues. Germline values: CDR1 SGDLS, CDR2 YYNGEE. Trimming at V came to 3 bases and at J to 0 bases, leaving 3 bases not matched to a gene. CDR3 in DNA: TGTGCCAGCAGCGCCAGGACAGGGGCGAACACCGGGGAGCTGTTTTTT. It specifies CASSARTGANTGELFF.

The CDR3 sequence: CASSLAGQGKQPQHF. CDR3 nucleotide sequence: TGTGCCAGCAGCTTAGCGGGGCAGGGAAAACAGCCCCAGCATTTT. The genes are TRBV7-8 and TRBJ1-5, with D perhaps matching TRBD1 (5 bases). This CDR3 region has 15 residues. V lost 0 bases, J lost 7 bases, and 13 bases lay in between. CDR1 and CDR2 from the germline V gene are SGHVS and FQNEAQ. Full variable domain (missing parts from reference TRBV7-8 and TRBJ1-5): GAGVSQSPRYKVAKRGQDVALRCDPISGHVSLFWYQQALGQGPEFLTYFQNEAQLDKSGLPSDRFFAERPEGSVSTLKIQRTQQEDSAVYLCASSLAGQGKQPQHFGDGTRLSIL.

The chain has TRBV5-4 and TRBJ1-1, with D uncertain. Germline CDR1 and CDR2: SGHNT and YYREEE (reference sequence). This CDR3 region has 16 residues. V gave up 0 bases and J gave up 3 bases, with 15 bases separating them. In DNA, the CDR3 is TGTGCCAGCAGCTTGGATTCCGGTCCCTTATACACTGAAGCTTTCTTT. This codes for CASSLDSGPLYTEAFF.

The chain recombines TRBV7-2 with TRBJ2-5; D remains unclear. Germline lookup yields CDR1 SGHTA and CDR2 FQGNSA. CDR3 length equals 13 residues. Trimming took 1 base from V and 2 from J, leaving 5 bases between them. CDR3 protein: CASSLGHQETQYF. DNA of the CDR3: TGTGCCAGCAGCTTAGGACATCAAGAGACCCAGTACTTC.

J is TRBJ2-5 and V is TRBV5-1; 9 bases map to TRBD1. This CDR3 region has 15 residues. J lost 1 base, V lost 3 bases, and 4 bases had no gene match. Looked up from germline, CDR1 is SGHRS and CDR2 is YFSETQ. DNA of the CDR3: TGCGCCAGCAGCTCCGGGACAGGGTTCCAAGAGACCCAGTACTTC. Its translation is CASSSGTGFQETQYF. The full variable domain, its missing parts supplied by reference TRBV5-1 and TRBJ2-5, is KAGVTQTPRYLIKTRGQQVTLSCSPISGHRSVSWYQQTPGQGLQFLFEYFSETQRNKGNFPGRFSGRQFSNSRSEMNVSTLELGDSALYLCASSSGTGFQETQYFGPGTRLLVL.

The J gene is TRBJ2-5, the V gene TRBV30; D ambiguous. Germline V gene data show CDR1 as GTSNPN and CDR2 as SVGIG (reference sequence). V was cut by 1 base and J by 5 bases, with 14 bases left in between. The CDR3 sequence is 14 residues long. CDR3 in DNA: TGTGCCTGGAGTGGGTCTCTATTTGGGGAGACCCAGTACTTC. It codes for CAWSGSLFGETQYF.

V is TRBV5-1 and J is TRBJ2-7; a weak D match, TRBD2 (7 bases). Germline V gene data show CDR1 as SGHRS and CDR2 as YFSETQ. The V end was cut by 1 base, the J end by 0 bases, with 23 bases between. The CDR3 has 19 amino acids. For the CDR3, the DNA is TGCGCCAGCAGCTTGCCCCTTCGAGGGGGGGGGATAAACTCCTACGAGCAGTACTTC. It translates to CASSLPLRGGGINSYEQYF.

The chain has TRBV7-2 and TRBJ2-3; no firm D call. CDR1 is SGHTA, CDR2 FQGNSA, per germline. V was trimmed by 5 bases and J by 1 base, leaving 10 bases between them. The CDR3 runs to 14 residues. The CDR3 DNA is TGTGCCAGCAGCGACCCTAGGGGCACAGATACGCAGTATTTT. Protein sequence: CASSDPRGTDTQYF.

The chain joins TRBV5-1 to TRBJ1-5, with D unclear. There are 13 residues in the CDR3. V gave up 0 bases and J gave up 5 bases, with 6 bases separating them. The V gene's germline CDR1 is SGHRS and CDR2 YFSETQ. Here the CDR3 reads CASSLASDQPQHF. The CDR3 DNA reads as TGCGCCAGCAGCTTGGCTTCGGATCAGCCCCAGCATTTT.

This clone has a single count. The J gene is TRBJ2-6, the V gene TRBV9; D ambiguous. CDR1 SGDLS and CDR2 YYNGEE come from the germline V gene. Between the trimmed V and J ends, which lost 0 bases and 0 bases, there was a span of 4 bases. The length of the CDR3 is 15 residues. CDR3 DNA: TGTGCCAGCAGCGTAGTGGGCTCTGGGGCCAACGTCCTGACTTTC. Translated: CASSVVGSGANVLTF. Full variable domain (outside the CDR3, taken from reference TRBV9 and TRBJ2-6): DSGVTQTPKHLITATGQRVTLRCSPRSGDLSVYWYQQSLDQGLQFLIQYYNGEERAKGNILERFSAQQFPDLHSELNLSSLELGDSALYFCASSVVGSGANVLTFGAGSRLTVL.

This CDR3 reads CASKNGGAGQPQHF. The CDR3 nucleotides read TGTGCCAGCAAAAACGGGGGCGCGGGTCAGCCCCAGCATTTT. The chain joins TRBV6-6 to TRBJ1-5; D perhaps matches TRBD1 (6 bases). There are 14 residues in the CDR3. CDR1 MNHNY and CDR2 SVGAGI come from the germline V gene (reference sequence). V dropped 7 bases and J dropped 6 bases, with 16 bases sitting between them.

The rearrangement joins TRBV6-6 to TRBJ1-1; TRBD1 is a possible D gene (6 bases). CDR3 length equals 13 residues. The germline V gene encodes CDR1 MNHNY and CDR2 SVGAGI (reference sequence). The V and J ends lost 6 bases and 4 bases respectively, with 12 bases between them. The chain's CDR3 is CASRNRAITEAFF. The CDR3 coding sequence is TGTGCCAGCAGAAACAGGGCGATCACTGAAGCTTTCTTT.

The genes are TRBV7-9 and TRBJ1-2; TRBD1 might be the D (6 bases). The germline V gene encodes CDR1 SEHNR and CDR2 FQNEAQ (reference sequence). V shed 3 bases and J shed 4 bases, with 9 bases lying between them. The CDR3 loop spans 13 amino acids. This CDR3 is CASSFGQTYGYTF. The CDR3 DNA reads as TGTGCCAGCAGCTTTGGACAGACCTATGGCTACACCTTC.